A single TCR beta chain is shown here with its context. Its antigen is currently unknown. This sample is drawn from a study of T-cell memory formation after mild COVID-19. As for the study in general: TCR clusters mostly belonged to single donors. Overall study findings and caveats: Unconfirmed was the SARS-CoV-2 specificity of second-wave clones that peaked on day 37.

TCRdb independently ran MiXCR on the 5' RACE reads; one entry per CDR3 protein. The table records roughly 68,000 distinct CDR3 sequences, roughly 17% of them present only once. The TCR originated in an adult woman who had mild COVID-19 (a few samples of this study predate the infection). Cell type and time point are not known. The sample taken for sequencing was PBMCs or a T cell subset sorted from them (not recorded which).

The DNA of the CDR3 is TGCGCCAGCAGCAACACCGGGACAGGGGGCGACGAGCAGTACTTC. Its protein product is CASSNTGTGGDEQYF. The chain carries TRBV5-1 and TRBJ2-7; 12 bases line up with TRBD1. The CDR3 consists of 15 residues. Germline trimming cut 4 bases from V and 5 bases from J; bases unmatched to any gene: 7. The germline CDR1 and CDR2 sequences are SGHRS and YFSETQ.